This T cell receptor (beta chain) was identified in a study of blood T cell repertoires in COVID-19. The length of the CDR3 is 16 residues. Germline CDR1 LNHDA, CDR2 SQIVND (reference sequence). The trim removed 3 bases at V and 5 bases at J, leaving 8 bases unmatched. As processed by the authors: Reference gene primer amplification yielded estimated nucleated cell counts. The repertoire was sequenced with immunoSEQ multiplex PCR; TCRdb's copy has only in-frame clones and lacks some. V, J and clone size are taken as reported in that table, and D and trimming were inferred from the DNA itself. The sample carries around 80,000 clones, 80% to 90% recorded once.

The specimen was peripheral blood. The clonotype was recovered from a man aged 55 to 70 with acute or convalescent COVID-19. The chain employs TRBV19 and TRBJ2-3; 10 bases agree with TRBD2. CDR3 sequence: CASSIPSSGGGDTQYF. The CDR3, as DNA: TGTGCCAGTAGTATTCCCTCTAGCGGGGGTGGAGATACGCAGTATTTT.